This T cell receptor beta chain was identified in a study of vaccination and CD4 T cells after COVID-19. Findings and limits, study-wide: Spike mono-reactivity was found in 304 of the 307 vaccine-specific clones identified in convalescent patients. The median count of SARS-CoV-2-reactive clonotypes rose from roughly 21 to 40, not significantly.

Treatment meaning: roughly 10-day PBMC culture with coronavirus spike peptide pools or control peptides (ViraFEST assay). Healthy recipients of the vaccine lacked prior SARS-CoV-2 infection, as demonstrated by nucleocapsid antibodies that were negative both before and after vaccination. A note on this clonotype: Its specificity is not known.

With the Oncomine TCR Beta short-read assay, DNA from cultured CD4+ T cells was sequenced. TCRdb re-analysed the PCR reads in MiXCR, keeping a single row per CDR3 protein. The sample records over 10,000 distinct CDR3 sequences, 25% to 35% being singletons. CDR1 and CDR2 (germline): SGHRS, YFSETQ. V shed 1 base and J shed 0 bases, with 10 bases lying between them. CDR3 size: 15 residues. This sample comprised CD4+ T cells from blood, cultured in vitro, obtained before SARS-CoV-2 vaccination. V is TRBV5-1 and J is TRBJ1-1; possibly TRBD1 for D (5 bases). This TCR was sampled from a human donor who received a COVID-19 vaccine. The CDR3 is CASSLSGGVNTEAFF. Written as DNA, the CDR3 is TGCGCCAGCAGCTTGAGTGGGGGAGTGAACACTGAAGCTTTCTTT.